This is a list of T cell receptor beta chains from one sample in a study of T-cell memory formation after mild COVID-19. From the 5' RACE reads, TCRdb called clonotypes with MiXCR, one entry per CDR3 protein. The table includes 300,000 to 350,000 distinct CDR3 sequences, 14% detected once. The sequenced sample consisted of PBMCs or a T cell subset sorted from them (not recorded which). Receptors were obtained from a man between 18 and 35 years old who had mild COVID-19 (a few samples of this study predate the infection). Cell type and time point are not known. The CDR3 runs from the conserved cysteine through the conserved F or W. A D gene is named only where the DNA matches it firmly. Expanded clones are given a class, and other clones once, few, many or no size at all.

abundance,j_gene,d_gene,v_gene,CDR3aa,CDR3nt
-,TRBJ1-1,-,TRBV9,CASSVGGEGTEAFF,TGTGCCAGCAGCGTAGGGGGTGAAGGGACTGAAGCTTTCTTT
-,TRBJ1-5,-,TRBV5-1,CASSLLSGSNQPQHF,TGCGCCAGCAGCTTGTTGTCAGGGAGCAATCAGCCCCAGCATTTT
few,TRBJ1-1,-,TRBV6-6,CASTNPDGSTGTEAFF,TGTGCCAGCACTAACCCGGACGGATCAACGGGCACTGAAGCTTTCTTT
many,TRBJ2-2,-,TRBV24-1,CAASPANTGELFF,TGTGCCGCCTCACCCGCGAACACCGGGGAGCTGTTTTTT
-,TRBJ2-2,-,TRBV5-7,CASRSGQRANTGELFF,TGTGCCAGCAGATCCGGACAGCGCGCGAACACCGGGGAGCTGTTTTTT
-,TRBJ1-4,-,TRBV9,CASSVGLATNEKLFF,TGTGCCAGCAGCGTAGGCCTCGCCACTAATGAAAAACTGTTTTTT
-,TRBJ2-7,-,TRBV29-1,CSVDGQADEQYF,TGCAGCGTTGACGGGCAGGCTGACGAGCAGTACTTC
few,TRBJ2-1,-,TRBV7-2,CASSPSRPHNEQFF,TGTGCCAGCAGCCCTAGTCGCCCTCACAATGAGCAGTTCTTC
-,TRBJ1-5,TRBD1,TRBV12-3/TRBV12-4,CASRPGQVTQPQHF,TGTGCCAGCAGACCGGGACAGGTAACTCAGCCCCAGCATTTT
-,TRBJ2-3,-,TRBV24-1,CATSDFRDPGDTQYF,TGTGCCACCAGTGATTTCAGGGACCCGGGGGATACGCAGTATTTT
-,TRBJ1-4,-,TRBV5-1,CASSPPGLNEKLFF,TGCGCCAGCAGTCCACCAGGGTTAAATGAAAAACTGTTTTTT
many,TRBJ2-7,-,TRBV12-3/TRBV12-4,CASSPTIGAGSSYEQYF,TGTGCCAGCAGCCCCACGATCGGGGCAGGGTCATCCTACGAGCAGTACTTC
-,TRBJ1-2,-,TRBV11-2,CASSPSGRSFSYGYTF,TGTGCCAGCAGCCCAAGCGGACGGTCTTTCTCCTATGGCTACACCTTC
many,TRBJ2-5,-,TRBV4-1,CASRSVGRNRDQETQYF,TGCGCCAGCAGGTCCGTGGGTCGCAACAGGGACCAAGAGACCCAGTACTTC
-,TRBJ2-1,TRBD1,TRBV10-3,CAIRARQGGEQFF,TGTGCCATCAGGGCAAGACAGGGTGGGGAGCAGTTCTTC
-,TRBJ1-5,-,TRBV13,CASSFSGWNQPQHF,TGTGCCAGCAGCTTCTCGGGGTGGAATCAGCCCCAGCATTTT
-,TRBJ2-2,-,TRBV6-5,CASSRGGLSLNTGELFF,TGTGCCAGCAGCCGAGGGGGGCTATCACTAAACACCGGGGAGCTGTTTTTT
many,TRBJ1-5,-,TRBV7-2,CASSFGGGQPQHF,TGTGCCAGCAGCTTTGGGGGTGGCCAGCCCCAGCATTTT
-,TRBJ2-1,TRBD2,TRBV12-3/TRBV12-4,CASSPRASGTYNEQFF,TGTGCCAGCAGTCCCCGGGCTAGCGGAACCTACAATGAGCAGTTCTTC
-,TRBJ2-2,TRBD1,TRBV7-2,CASSFPIRGRKTGELFF,TGTGCCAGCAGCTTCCCCATTAGGGGGCGCAAAACCGGGGAGCTGTTTTTT
few,TRBJ1-1,TRBD1,TRBV7-8,CASSLAGWGQGATEAFF,TGTGCCAGCAGCTTAGCGGGGTGGGGACAGGGGGCCACTGAAGCTTTCTTT
-,TRBJ2-5,TRBD1,TRBV5-4,CATRTGSTQETQYF,TGTGCCACCCGGACAGGATCGACTCAAGAGACCCAGTACTTC
-,TRBJ2-3,-,TRBV10-3,CAISESRAQSTDTQYF,TGTGCCATCAGTGAGTCCAGGGCGCAGAGCACAGATACGCAGTATTTT
many,TRBJ2-4,-,TRBV7-2,CASSLGLTRDIQYF,TGTGCCAGCAGCTTAGGCCTCACGAGGGACATTCAGTACTTC
-,TRBJ1-6,-,TRBV3-1,CASSGTNYNSPLHF,TGTGCCAGCAGTGGGACAAATTATAATTCACCCCTCCACTTT
-,TRBJ2-1,TRBD1,TRBV24-1,CATSDYRDRGHNEQFF,TGTGCCACCAGTGATTACCGGGACAGGGGACACAATGAGCAGTTCTTC
many,TRBJ2-7,-,TRBV7-6,CASSLGGGSSYEQYF,TGTGCCAGCAGCTTAGGCGGGGGCAGCTCCTACGAGCAGTACTTC
many,TRBJ1-6,TRBD1,TRBV30,CAWLDRGGFSYNSPLHF,TGTGCCTGGCTGGACAGGGGAGGATTCTCCTATAATTCACCCCTCCACTTT
-,TRBJ2-7,TRBD1,TRBV7-2,CASSPDFDRVYEQYF,TGTGCCAGCAGCCCCGACTTCGACAGGGTGTACGAGCAGTACTTC
once,TRBJ2-7,-,TRBV5-1,CASRYTGNSYEQYF,TGCGCCAGCAGGTATACAGGGAACTCCTACGAGCAGTACTTC
-,TRBJ2-5,-,TRBV29-1,CSVEAATGETQYF,TGCAGCGTTGAGGCCGCAACGGGAGAGACCCAGTACTTC
-,TRBJ1-1,-,TRBV15,CATSRDRSDTEAFF,TGTGCCACCAGCAGAGATCGGTCGGACACTGAAGCTTTCTTT
-,TRBJ2-3,-,TRBV10-3,CAISTGGDSTDTQYF,TGTGCCATCAGCACGGGGGGCGATAGCACAGATACGCAGTATTTT
few,TRBJ2-1,TRBD2,TRBV27,CASSLNLAGRLEQFF,TGTGCCAGCAGTTTAAACCTAGCGGGGCGCCTGGAGCAGTTCTTC
-,TRBJ1-6,-,TRBV7-9,CASSPYTGGSSPLHF,TGTGCCAGCAGCCCTTATACGGGGGGCAGTTCACCCCTCCACTTT
-,TRBJ1-1,TRBD1,TRBV18,CASSHGQGSNTEAFF,TGTGCCAGCTCACACGGACAGGGCTCGAACACTGAAGCTTTCTTT
-,TRBJ1-2,TRBD1,TRBV12-3/TRBV12-4,CASTWGTGDGYTF,TGTGCCAGCACCTGGGGAACAGGGGATGGCTACACCTTC
-,TRBJ1-1,-,TRBV7-3,CASSPRTTGLSEAFF,TGTGCCAGCAGCCCGAGAACCACAGGTCTCTCTGAAGCTTTCTTT
many,TRBJ2-1,TRBD1,TRBV7-3,CASSHRGASYNEQFF,TGTGCCAGCAGCCACAGGGGGGCCTCCTACAATGAGCAGTTCTTC
-,TRBJ2-7,-,TRBV18,CASSPVNHEQYF,TGTGCCAGCTCACCAGTAAACCACGAGCAGTACTTC
-,TRBJ2-1,TRBD2,TRBV5-6,CASSFRGGSYNEQFF,TGTGCCAGCAGCTTCCGGGGGGGCTCCTACAATGAGCAGTTCTTC
few,TRBJ2-5,-,TRBV10-2,CASSEARLQETQYF,TGCGCCAGCAGTGAGGCCAGACTCCAAGAGACCCAGTACTTC
few,TRBJ2-1,TRBD2,TRBV5-1,CASSYSTSAIYNEQFF,TGCGCCAGCAGCTACTCGACTAGCGCGATCTACAATGAGCAGTTCTTC
few,TRBJ2-3,TRBD2,TRBV7-2,CASSRPGPGGTQYF,TGTGCCAGCAGCCGACCCGGGCCGGGGGGGACGCAGTATTTT